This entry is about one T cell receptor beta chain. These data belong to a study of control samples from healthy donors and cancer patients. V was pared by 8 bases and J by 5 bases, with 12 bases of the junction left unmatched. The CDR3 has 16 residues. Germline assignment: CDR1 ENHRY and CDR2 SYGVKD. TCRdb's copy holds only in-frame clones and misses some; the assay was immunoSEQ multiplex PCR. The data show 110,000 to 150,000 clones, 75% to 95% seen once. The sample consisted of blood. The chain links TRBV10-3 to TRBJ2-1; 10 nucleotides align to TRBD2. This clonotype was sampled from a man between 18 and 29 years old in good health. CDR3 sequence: CAIQGSGGRFDNEQFF. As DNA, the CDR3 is TGTGCCATCCAGGGTAGCGGGGGGCGGTTCGACAATGAGCAGTTCTTC.